The clone carrying this T cell receptor beta chain was detected a few times. The antigen is undetermined. The source of the sample is a study of post-analysis software for immune sequencing data. Study outcomes and limitations: Significantly decreased normalized Chao1 diversity was recorded for multiple sclerosis patients relative to controls. TRBV5-6, TRBV5-1 and TRBV20-1 belonged to a set of about five TRBV segments that were more frequent in patients than controls.

Germline V gives CDR1 SGHDT, CDR2 YYEEEE. V lost 2 bases and J lost 5; bases outside the gene matches: 4. This CDR3 spans 14 amino acids. Unique molecular identifiers were carried by the TCR beta cDNA libraries. TCRdb reanalysed the PCR reads using MiXCR and keeps one entry per CDR3 protein. The table lists 650,000 to 850,000 distinct CDR3 sequences, under 60% of them singletons. Sequenced material: blood. This receptor was obtained from a girl aged 10 to 17 with multiple sclerosis. The V call is TRBV5-6, the J call TRBJ2-1; TRBD2 agrees at 7 bases. DNA of the CDR3: TGTGCCAGCAGCTTACCAAGCGGGAACAATGAGCAGTTCTTC. It yields the protein CASSLPSGNNEQFF.